The 27 T cell receptor beta chains below come from one sample, sequenced in a study of blood T cells in healthy people across ages. A second PCR of about 6 to 11 cycles used a sample-barcoded 5' primer and a J-beta primer mix. TCRdb re-derived calls from the 5' RACE reads in MiXCR, one entry per CDR3 protein. The sample has about 1 million distinct CDR3 sequences, 40% to 45% seen once. The sample consisted of blood. Receptors originate from a woman aged 60-75 years in good health.

This clonotype was counted a few times. The chain uses TRBV6-1 and TRBJ1-5; D is ambiguous. Germline V gene sequence: CDR1 MNHNS, CDR2 SASEGT. The V end lost 8 bases, the J end lost 1 base, and 9 bases lay between the germline ends. The CDR3 consists of 13 residues. The CDR3 coding sequence is TGTGCCAGCCGCTGGGGAAGCAATCAGCCCCAGCATTTT. It translates to CASRWGSNQPQHF.

Points on this clonotype: Being one base from a much bigger clone, this may be a read error. The chain joins TRBV9 to TRBJ2-5, with 9 bases that match TRBD2. The CDR3 is 14 residues long. Germline V CDR1 and CDR2: SGDLS, YYNGEE. The V and J ends lost 5 bases and 1 base, in that order; junction bases with no gene match: 3. The CDR3 region is CASSRTSAQETQYF. In nucleotides, the CDR3 is TGTGCCAGCAGTCGGACTAGCGCCCAAGAGACCCAGTACTTC.

The chain combines TRBV20-1 with TRBJ2-1, with TRBD2 identical over 12 bases. Near its end, the DNA agrees better with TRBJ2-7, so the J call may be wrong. Germline lookup yields CDR1 DFQATT and CDR2 SNEGSKA (reference sequence). There are 20 residues in the CDR3. The CDR3 sequence: CSASPQLAGGLSLSYNEQYF. DNA of the CDR3: TGCAGTGCTAGTCCCCAACTAGCGGGAGGCCTGAGCCTTTCCTACAATGAGCAGTACTTC.

This clonotype showed up just a few times. The chain links TRBV7-4 to TRBJ2-7; 9 positions match TRBD1. Germline lookup yields CDR1 SGHVT and CDR2 SQSDAQ. The CDR3 runs to 18 residues. The V and J ends lost 3 bases and 3 bases, in that order; junction bases with no gene match: 15. In nucleotides, the CDR3 is TGTGCCAGCAGCTTTAAGTGGGGGCCGGGACAGGGATACTACGAGCAGTACTTC. It translates to CASSFKWGPGQGYYEQYF.

This clonotype came up a few times. V and J are TRBV6-1 and TRBJ2-1; 8 bases are shared with TRBD1. This CDR3 has 17 amino acids. V was clipped by 7 bases and J by 1 base; unmatched bases: 12. Germline V gene lookup returns CDR1 MNHNS and CDR2 SASEGT. CDR3 protein: CASTAPSGGLSYNEQFF. CDR3 DNA sequence: TGTGCCAGCACCGCTCCCTCAGGGGGCCTATCCTACAATGAGCAGTTCTTC.

This sequence joins TRBV5-1 and TRBJ1-2; TRBD1 agrees at 7 bases. Unmatched junction bases numbered 8, after V lost 2 bases and J lost 4 bases. The CDR3 loop spans 15 amino acids. Germline assignment: CDR1 SGHRS and CDR2 YFSETQ. This chain's CDR3 is CASSFPGGSGYGYTF. CDR3 nucleotide sequence: TGCGCCAGCAGCTTTCCAGGGGGGTCTGGCTATGGCTACACCTTC.

This clonotype was seen only a few times. The chain joins TRBV18 to TRBJ2-1; 8 positions agree with TRBD2. Trimming removed 0 bases from V and 5 bases from J; junction bases left unmatched: 6. The germline CDR1 and CDR2 sequences are KGHSH and LQKENI. The CDR3 consists of 16 residues. The CDR3 is CASSPPRAGVNNEQFF. The CDR3 bases are TGTGCCAGCTCACCACCGCGAGCGGGAGTTAACAATGAGCAGTTCTTC.

The V gene is TRBV7-9, the J gene TRBJ2-3, with TRBD2 identical over 10 bases. The CDR3 totals 15 residues. Germline assignment: CDR1 SEHNR and CDR2 FQNEAQ (reference sequence). With V trimmed by 6 bases and J by 4 bases, 7 bases remained unmatched. The CDR3 spells CASSPSGRVADTQYF. CDR3 DNA: TGTGCCAGCAGTCCGAGCGGGAGGGTTGCAGATACGCAGTATTTT.

The chain carries TRBV29-1 and TRBJ2-3, with 9 positions matching TRBD1. This CDR3 region has 13 residues. Germline V gene sequence: CDR1 SQVTM, CDR2 ANQGSEA. Trimming at V came to 3 bases and at J to 6 bases, leaving 4 bases not matched to a gene. This CDR3 is CSVDVTGGDTQYF. CDR3 sequence (DNA): TGCAGCGTTGATGTGACAGGGGGGGATACGCAGTATTTT.

CDR3 nucleotides: TGCGCCAGCAGCTTGGAGGGACAGGGTGGGTACTTC. Residues: CASSLEGQGGYF. The V and J genes are TRBV5-1 and TRBJ2-5; 9 bases map to TRBD1. Germline-derived CDR1 and CDR2 are SGHRS and YFSETQ. The CDR3 contains 12 residues. With V trimmed by 0 bases and J by 13 bases, 4 bases remained unmatched.

The rearrangement uses TRBV6-2 or TRBV6-3 and TRBJ2-7; 12 nucleotides agree with TRBD2. The CDR3 has 15 residues. The germline V gene encodes CDR1 MNHEY and CDR2 SVGEGT. Germline trimming cut 9 bases from V and 3 bases from J; bases unmatched to any gene: 9. CDR3 in amino acids: CASEMTSGSLYEQYF. The CDR3 DNA reads TGTGCCAGTGAAATGACTAGCGGGAGTCTCTACGAGCAGTACTTC.

This chain uses TRBV7-2 with TRBJ2-1; either TRBD1 or TRBD2 may supply D (5 bases each). Germline V CDR1 and CDR2: SGHTA, FQGNSA. There are 16 residues in the CDR3. V was cut by 11 bases and J by 0 bases, with 20 bases left in between. This CDR3 reads CAGPTQADTSYNEQFF. CDR3 DNA sequence: TGTGCCGGCCCGACCCAAGCGGACACCTCCTACAATGAGCAGTTCTTC.

The rearrangement joins TRBV27 to TRBJ2-3, with 11 bases that match TRBD2. Per germline, CDR1 MNHEY and CDR2 SMNVEV (reference sequence). The CDR3 length is 15 residues. Unmatched junction bases numbered 5, after V lost 3 bases and J lost 6 bases. CDR3 DNA: TGTGCCAGCAGTTTCGGGACTAGCGGATGGGATACGCAGTATTTT. It encodes CASSFGTSGWDTQYF.

This clonotype was counted between two and nine times. The chain combines TRBV12-3 or TRBV12-4 with TRBJ2-1, with TRBD2 identical over 15 bases. The CDR3 consists of 15 residues. V trimming: 5 bases; J trimming: 8 bases; junction bases outside the gene matches: 4. For the CDR3, the DNA is TGTGCCAGCAGTCCCGGGACTAGCGGGGGGTATGAGCAGTTCTTC. It translates to CASSPGTSGGYEQFF.

The chain joins TRBV2 to TRBJ2-7; the D gene is possibly TRBD1 (6 bases). The CDR3 runs to 15 residues. CDR1 and CDR2 (germline): SNHLY, FYNNEI. V was clipped by 2 bases and J by 1 base, with 12 bases between them. CDR3 DNA: TGTGCCAGCAGTGAACAGGGGCGGGTATCCTACGAGCAGTACTTC. It translates to CASSEQGRVSYEQYF.

This clonotype turned up a few times. The rearrangement uses TRBV12-3 or TRBV12-4 and TRBJ2-1, with 15 bases matching TRBD2. The CDR3 sequence is 15 residues long. Trimming removed 5 bases from V and 9 bases from J; junction bases left unmatched: 5. The CDR3 region is CASSPGLAGGGEQFF. As DNA, the CDR3 is TGTGCCAGCAGTCCAGGACTAGCGGGAGGGGGTGAGCAGTTCTTC.

This clonotype was found a few times. The gene calls are TRBV6-6 and TRBJ2-5, with 7 bases matching TRBD1. CDR3 length equals 16 residues. V lost 5 bases and J lost 5; bases outside the gene matches: 14. CDR1 is MNHNY and CDR2 is SVGAGI in the germline V gene (reference sequence). CDR3 sequence reads: CASSPTGAALSETQYF. The CDR3, as DNA: TGTGCCAGCAGTCCCACAGGGGCCGCGTTGAGCGAGACCCAGTACTTC.

The CDR3 nucleotides are TGTGCCAGCAGTGACCCGGGAGGGGCAAACAATCAGCCCCAGCATTTT. It specifies CASSDPGGANNQPQHF. This chain uses TRBV6-1 with TRBJ1-5; D is perhaps TRBD1 (5 bases). Trimming left V 3 bases short and J 3 bases short, with 15 bases between. Germline CDR1 is MNHNS and CDR2 is SASEGT. The CDR3 is 16 residues long.

This clonotype was found a few times. The V call is TRBV20-1, the J call TRBJ1-4, with D maybe TRBD1 (6 bases). This CDR3 region has 15 residues. Germline V lookup: CDR1 DFQATT, CDR2 SNEGSKA (reference sequence). V lost 0 bases and J lost 3, with 11 bases in between. In nucleotides, the CDR3 is TGCAGTGCTAGAGATCACGAGGGGGCTAATGAAAAACTGTTTTTT. Translating it yields CSARDHEGANEKLFF.

The genes are TRBV24-1 and TRBJ1-2; D is undetermined. The CDR3 sequence is 14 residues long. Looked up from germline, CDR1 is KGHDR and CDR2 is SFDVKD. The V end was cut by 6 bases, the J end by 7 bases, with 17 bases between. The CDR3 sequence is CATSKSALLTGYTF. In nucleotides, the CDR3 is TGTGCCACCAGTAAAAGCGCCCTCCTAACTGGCTACACCTTC.

This clonotype has only a few counts. The chain links TRBV7-2 to TRBJ2-1, with TRBD1 identical over 11 bases. This CDR3 has 14 amino acids. Trimming cost V 9 bases and J 6 bases; bases outside gene matches: 7. Germline V gives CDR1 SGHTA, CDR2 FQGNSA. In nucleotides, the CDR3 is TGTGCCAGAGATGGACAGGGGGCCGGCAATGAGCAGTTCTTC. Amino acid sequence: CARDGQGAGNEQFF.

Many counts were recorded for this clonotype. The chain is built from TRBV29-1 and TRBJ2-5; D not resolved. Germline V CDR1 and CDR2: SQVTM, ANQGSEA. Trimming took 3 bases from V and 2 from J, leaving 7 bases between them. CDR3 size: 12 residues. The DNA of the CDR3 is TGCAGCGTTGAGATACAACAAGAGACCCAGTACTTC. Amino acid sequence: CSVEIQQETQYF.

This clonotype has more than one count but fewer than ten. This rearrangement joins TRBV9 to TRBJ2-7; 11 bases fit TRBD2. V lost 5 bases to trimming and J lost 4 bases; unmatched junction nucleotides: 20. This CDR3 spans 19 amino acids. CDR1 is SGDLS, CDR2 YYNGEE, per germline. CDR3 sequence (DNA): TGTGCCAGCAGTGACACAACAGGGGGCCTTACTAGCGGGAGATACGAGCAGTACTTC. This gives the protein CASSDTTGGLTSGRYEQYF.

The chain joins TRBV6-5 to TRBJ2-7; 9 positions agree with TRBD1. This CDR3 spans 16 amino acids. Germline trimming cut 1 base from V and 5 bases from J; bases unmatched to any gene: 9. Germline lookup yields CDR1 MNHEY and CDR2 SVGAGI. The DNA for the CDR3 is TGTGCCAGCAGTTACTTTCCCCCGGGACAGGGTGACGAGCAGTACTTC. Translated, it gives CASSYFPPGQGDEQYF.

The rearrangement joins TRBV20-1 to TRBJ2-3; D is possibly TRBD2 (6 bases). With 3 bases removed from V and 3 bases from J, the gap between germline ends came to 16 bases. CDR3 length: 15 amino acids. Per the germline V gene, CDR1 is DFQATT and CDR2 is SNEGSKA (reference sequence). Written as DNA, the CDR3 is TGCAGTGCTAGCATAGGAGGGGAATATACAGATACGCAGTATTTT. Protein sequence: CSASIGGEYTDTQYF.

The chain joins TRBV15 to TRBJ2-1; D unresolved. Deletions cut 2 bases from V and 6 bases from J, with 17 bases between. Germline-derived CDR1 and CDR2 are LNHNV and YYDKDF (reference sequence). The CDR3 is 16 amino acids. The CDR3 nucleotides read TGTGCCACCAGCAGAACTAACGGCCTGCGTGGCAATGAGCAGTTCTTC. This gives the protein CATSRTNGLRGNEQFF.

This clonotype was observed a few times. The chain uses TRBV3-1 and TRBJ1-2, with D possibly matching TRBD1 (5 bases). CDR1 LGHDT and CDR2 YNNKEL come from the germline V gene (reference sequence). V lost 1 base to trimming and J lost 8 bases, with 8 bases between them. There are 12 residues in the CDR3. The chain's CDR3 is CASSQGKGGYTF. DNA of the CDR3: TGTGCCAGCAGCCAAGGAAAGGGGGGCTACACCTTC.